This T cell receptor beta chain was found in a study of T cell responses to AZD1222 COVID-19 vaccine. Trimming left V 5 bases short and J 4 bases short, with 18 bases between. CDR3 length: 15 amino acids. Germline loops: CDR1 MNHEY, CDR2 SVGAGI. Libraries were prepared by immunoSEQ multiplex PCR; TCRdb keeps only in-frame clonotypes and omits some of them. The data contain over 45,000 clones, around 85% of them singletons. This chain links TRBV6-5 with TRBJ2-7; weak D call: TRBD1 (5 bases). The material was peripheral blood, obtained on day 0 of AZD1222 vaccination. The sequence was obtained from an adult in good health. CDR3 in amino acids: CASSQIGAPSYEQYF. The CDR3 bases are TGTGCCAGCAGTCAAATAGGGGCGCCTTCTTACGAGCAGTACTTC.